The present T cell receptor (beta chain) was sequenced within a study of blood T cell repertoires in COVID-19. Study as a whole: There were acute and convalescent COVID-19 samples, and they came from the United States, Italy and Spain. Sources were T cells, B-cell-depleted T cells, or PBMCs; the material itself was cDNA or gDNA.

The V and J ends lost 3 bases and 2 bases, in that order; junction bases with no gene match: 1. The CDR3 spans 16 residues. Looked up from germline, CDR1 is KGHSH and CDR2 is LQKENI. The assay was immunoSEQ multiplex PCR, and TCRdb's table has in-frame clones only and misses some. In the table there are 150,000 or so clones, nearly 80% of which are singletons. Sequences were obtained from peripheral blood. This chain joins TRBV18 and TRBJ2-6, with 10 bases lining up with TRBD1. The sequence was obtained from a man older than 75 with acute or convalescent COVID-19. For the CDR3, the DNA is TGTGCCAGCTCACCGACAGGGGGCACTGGGGCCAACGTCCTGACTTTC. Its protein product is CASSPTGGTGANVLTF.